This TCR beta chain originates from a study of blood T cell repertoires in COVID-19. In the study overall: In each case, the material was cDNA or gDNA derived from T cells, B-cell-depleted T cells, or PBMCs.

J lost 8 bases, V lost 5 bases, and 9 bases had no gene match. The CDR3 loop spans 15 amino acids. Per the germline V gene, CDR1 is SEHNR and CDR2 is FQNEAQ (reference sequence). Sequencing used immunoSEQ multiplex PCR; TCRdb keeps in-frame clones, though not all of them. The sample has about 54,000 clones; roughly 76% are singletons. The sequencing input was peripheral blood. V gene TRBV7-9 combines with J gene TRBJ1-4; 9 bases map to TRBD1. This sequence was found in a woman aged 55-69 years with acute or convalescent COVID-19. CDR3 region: CASSPGTGQQEKLFF. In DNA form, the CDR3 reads TGTGCCAGCAGCCCGGGGACAGGGCAGCAAGAAAAACTGTTTTTT.